This T cell receptor (beta chain) was identified during a study of blood T cells in healthy people across ages (dated by TCRdb to 2014 to 2015). With respect to the entire study: In model experiments, template switching captured about one uniquely barcoded TCR beta cDNA molecule for every two T cells. The study measured age-related changes in TCR beta repertoire diversity using deep sequencing normalized with unique cDNA molecular identifiers. The donors were split into four age groups: young (average 16 years), middle-aged (39), aged (62) and long-lived (more than 80). Two additional independent replicas of 1 million unique cDNA reads from the same blood draw were analyzed for two donors (one aged 18 to 30 and one aged 80 or older). Broader findings and caveats from the paper: Compared with the aged group, the long-lived group had more naive CD4+ T cells, fewer expanded clones and increased TCR diversity, a pattern suggesting age selection. The percentage of naive T cells measured by flow cytometry correlated strongly with observed TCR beta diversity. Since profiling was done on bulk unsorted PBMCs, naive and antigen-experienced compartments could not be conclusively compared. Because donor CMV infection status was unknown, age-related changes in expanded clonotypes were potentially confounded. Estimates of total diversity from one million sequenced T cells were regarded as lower bounds and underestimates. Observed TCR beta diversity per million T cells fell roughly linearly with age, and a significant reduction was already apparent by age roughly 40.

Donors were 35 to 40 systemically healthy Caucasian individuals from Russia aged roughly 6 to 95 years. Each donor gave about 9.7 milliliters of peripheral blood, drawn into EDTA-treated Vacutainer tubes. Ficoll-Paque density-gradient centrifugation was used to isolate PBMCs, with at least 6.5 million per sample. Trizol reagent was used to extract total RNA from the PBMCs, yielding at least 5.5 micrograms per sample. For every donor, flow cytometry on a PBMC aliquot measured the percentage of naive CD45RAhigh/CD27high T cells. This clonotype has only a few counts. Its antigen is unknown. No base quality values were provided; no much bigger clone lies one nucleotide off. The library was built by means of 5' RACE. Sequencer: Illumina HiSeq 2500. A second PCR of about 6 to 11 cycles was performed with a sample-barcoded 5' primer and a J-beta primer mix. A unique molecular identifier was introduced onto each TCR beta cDNA molecule by a template-switch 5' adaptor carrying 12 random nucleotides. Each sample yielded at least 3 million CDR3-containing paired-end reads. The Mint cDNA synthesis kit, primed by a TRBC-specific oligonucleotide, was used to synthesize first-strand cDNA from all RNA. After uracil-DNA glycosylase treatment, a first 18-cycle PCR used universal primers M1SS and BC2_uni_R on all cDNA. The study's own analysis went as follows. Normalization of each sample was performed by random selection of 1 million high-quality reads, each carrying a distinct molecular identifier. Reads sharing molecular identifiers were discarded rather than binned into consensus sequences. MiTCR, run with a Q25 quality threshold and the strictest error-elimination algorithm, handled CDR3 identification, clonotype clustering and error correction. A nonparametric unseen species model with Euler transformation was used to estimate lower-bound total TCR beta diversity. The raw public data were reprocessed by TCRdb itself: fastp quality trimming at Q25, MiXCR clonotype calling, in-frame beta chains only. Rows merge per CDR3 protein into single entries with the most common DNA and genes. TCRdb's processing, not the authors', yielded these V and J calls. Within this sample are 900,000 to 950,000 distinct CDR3 sequences, with 25% to 35% of them counted one time only. The ten largest clones capture about 9.4% of the sample.

This sample was shared with a second study, whose subject was T cells of mothers and their children. Looking at the second paper: Nine systemically healthy Caucasian individuals, comprising three mothers and their six children, were included as donors. cDNA synthesis used all of the extracted RNA, with roughly 1.5 ug of RNA in each 15 ul reaction. Sample barcodes and 2-4 random nucleotides were added via the M1S primer in the second PCR. Over 8 million TCR beta CDR3 reads came from each mother, compared with roughly 2.8 million reads from each child. In both related and unrelated pairs, thymic selection shapes the output of TCR recombination in a similar way, with inherited differences having only a minor effect. Normalized repertoire overlap was always slightly but never significantly higher in related than unrelated mother-child pairs. No persistent microchimeric T cell clones were found, with a detection sensitivity of 85 to 100 clones per million clonotypes. The study used deep NGS to compare TCR beta repertoires of mothers and children, seeking features distinguishing related mother-child pairs from unrelated individuals. The mean age was around 40 +/- 4 years for the mothers and approximately 11 +/- 4 years for the children. After adapter ligation was performed with NEBNext reagents, the libraries were sequenced on an Illumina HiSeq 2000 with 100+100 nt paired-end reads. To prevent cross-contamination, the mother and child libraries were prepared a month apart and were sequenced in separate runs. For each donor, somewhere between roughly 450,000 and 2,100,000 distinct TCR beta clonotypes were identified. Naive TCR beta clonotypes were estimated from low-frequency clonotypes matched to each donor's FACS-determined naive share, without sorting.

The sample comprised blood. This clonotype was obtained from a woman aged 40 to 50 in good health.

In nucleotide form, the sequence is TGCAGTGCTAAAGGACATAATCCAGCGGGGGGGTTAGATACGCAGTATTTT. It encodes CSAKGHNPAGGLDTQYF. Rearrangement joined TRBV20-1 to TRBJ2-3; 10 central bases correspond to TRBD2. From the cysteine up to the phenylalanine, the CDR3 has a length of 17 residues. Only the CDR3 part of the read is kept: 51 bases, read in frame from the first base. V is cut back by 4 bases and J by 5 bases, with 15 bases in the junction unmatched. CDR1 DFQATT and CDR2 SNEGSKA were looked up in the germline V gene (reference sequence).